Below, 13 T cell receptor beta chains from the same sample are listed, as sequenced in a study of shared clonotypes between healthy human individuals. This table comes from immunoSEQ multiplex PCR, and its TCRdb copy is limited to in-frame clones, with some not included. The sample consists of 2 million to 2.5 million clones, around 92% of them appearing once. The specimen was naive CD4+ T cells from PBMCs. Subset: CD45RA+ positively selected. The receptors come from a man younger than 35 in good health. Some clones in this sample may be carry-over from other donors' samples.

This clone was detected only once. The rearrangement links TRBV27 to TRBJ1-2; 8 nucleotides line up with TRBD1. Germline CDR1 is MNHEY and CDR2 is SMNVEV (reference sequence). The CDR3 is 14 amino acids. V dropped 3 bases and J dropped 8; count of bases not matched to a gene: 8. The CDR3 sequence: CASSFWDRREGYTF. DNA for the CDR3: TGTGCCAGCAGTTTTTGGGACAGGAGAGAGGGCTACACCTTC.

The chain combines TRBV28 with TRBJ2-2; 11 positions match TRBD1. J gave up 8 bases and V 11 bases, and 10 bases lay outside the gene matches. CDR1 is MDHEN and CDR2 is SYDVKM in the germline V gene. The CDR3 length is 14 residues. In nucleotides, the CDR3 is TGTGCCGGTCAGGACAGGGGGCGATCGGGGGAGCTGTTTTTT. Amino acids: CAGQDRGRSGELFF.

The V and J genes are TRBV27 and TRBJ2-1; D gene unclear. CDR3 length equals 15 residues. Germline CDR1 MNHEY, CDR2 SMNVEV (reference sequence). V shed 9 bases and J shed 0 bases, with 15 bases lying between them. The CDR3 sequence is CASHARRSSYNEQFF. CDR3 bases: TGTGCCAGTCATGCCCGCCGAAGCTCCTACAATGAGCAGTTCTTC.

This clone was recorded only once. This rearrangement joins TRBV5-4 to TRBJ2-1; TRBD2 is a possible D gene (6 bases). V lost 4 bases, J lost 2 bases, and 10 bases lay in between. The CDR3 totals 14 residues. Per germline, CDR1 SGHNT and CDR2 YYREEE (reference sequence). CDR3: CASSPGAPYNEQFF. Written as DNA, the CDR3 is TGTGCCAGCAGCCCGGGAGCCCCCTACAATGAGCAGTTCTTC.

CDR3 bases: TGTGCCTGCATTAGCTCTGGAAACACCATATATTTT. Its translation: CACISSGNTIYF. This chain joins TRBV30 and TRBJ1-3; D ambiguous. CDR3 size: 12 residues. In germline, CDR1 is GTSNPN, CDR2 SVGIG (reference sequence). Trimming removed 6 bases at V and 0 bases at J, with 6 bases between.

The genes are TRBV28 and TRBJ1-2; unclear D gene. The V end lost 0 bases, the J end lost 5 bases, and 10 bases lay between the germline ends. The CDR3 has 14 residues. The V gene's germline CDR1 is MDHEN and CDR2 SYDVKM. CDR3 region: CASSLWGGVYGYTF. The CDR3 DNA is TGTGCCAGCAGTTTATGGGGTGGGGTTTATGGCTACACCTTC.

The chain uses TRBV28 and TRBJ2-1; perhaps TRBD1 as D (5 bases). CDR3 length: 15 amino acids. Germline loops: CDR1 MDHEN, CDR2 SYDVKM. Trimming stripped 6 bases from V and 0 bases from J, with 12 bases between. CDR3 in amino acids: CASSPQGGSYNEQFF. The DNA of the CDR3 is TGTGCCAGCAGCCCCCAGGGCGGCTCCTACAATGAGCAGTTCTTC.

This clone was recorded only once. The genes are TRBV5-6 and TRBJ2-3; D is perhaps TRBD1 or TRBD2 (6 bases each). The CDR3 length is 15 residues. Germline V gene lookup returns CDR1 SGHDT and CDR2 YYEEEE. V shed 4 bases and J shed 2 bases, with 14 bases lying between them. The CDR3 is CASSGEGGSTDTQYF. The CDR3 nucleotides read TGTGCCAGCAGCGGTGAAGGGGGGTCCACAGATACGCAGTATTTT.

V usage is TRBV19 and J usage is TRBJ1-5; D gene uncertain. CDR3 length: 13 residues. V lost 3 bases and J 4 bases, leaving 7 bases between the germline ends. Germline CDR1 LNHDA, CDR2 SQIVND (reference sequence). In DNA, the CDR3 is TGTGCCAGTAGTATGATAGGGAATCAGCCCCAGCATTTT. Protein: CASSMIGNQPQHF.

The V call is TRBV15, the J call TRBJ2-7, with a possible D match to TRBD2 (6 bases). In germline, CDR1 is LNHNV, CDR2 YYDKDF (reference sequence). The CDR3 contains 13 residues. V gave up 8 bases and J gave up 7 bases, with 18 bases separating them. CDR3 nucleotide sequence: TGTGCCACCGAGAGGATGGGAGGTTATGAGCAGTACTTC. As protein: CATERMGGYEQYF.

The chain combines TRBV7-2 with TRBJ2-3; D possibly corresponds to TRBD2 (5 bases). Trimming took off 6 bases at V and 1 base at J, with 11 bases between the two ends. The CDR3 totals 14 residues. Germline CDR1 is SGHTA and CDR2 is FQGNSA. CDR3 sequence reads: CASRRPGGTDTQYF. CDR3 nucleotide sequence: TGTGCCAGCAGGAGGCCCGGGGGCACAGATACGCAGTATTTT.

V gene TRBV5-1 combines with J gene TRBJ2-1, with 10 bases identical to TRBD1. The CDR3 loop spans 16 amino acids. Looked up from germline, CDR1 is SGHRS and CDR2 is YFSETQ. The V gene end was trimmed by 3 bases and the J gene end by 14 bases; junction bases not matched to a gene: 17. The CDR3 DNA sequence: TGCGCCAGCAGCTCCTACTTATTGGGGACAGGGGATGGAGAGTTCTTC. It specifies CASSSYLLGTGDGEFF.

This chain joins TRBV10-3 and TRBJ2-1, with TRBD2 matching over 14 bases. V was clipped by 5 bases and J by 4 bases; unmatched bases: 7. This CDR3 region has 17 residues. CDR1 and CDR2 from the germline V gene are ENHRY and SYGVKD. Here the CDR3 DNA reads TGTGCCATCAGTCCAGGGACTAGCGGGAGTCGGTACAATGAGCAGTTCTTC. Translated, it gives CAISPGTSGSRYNEQFF.